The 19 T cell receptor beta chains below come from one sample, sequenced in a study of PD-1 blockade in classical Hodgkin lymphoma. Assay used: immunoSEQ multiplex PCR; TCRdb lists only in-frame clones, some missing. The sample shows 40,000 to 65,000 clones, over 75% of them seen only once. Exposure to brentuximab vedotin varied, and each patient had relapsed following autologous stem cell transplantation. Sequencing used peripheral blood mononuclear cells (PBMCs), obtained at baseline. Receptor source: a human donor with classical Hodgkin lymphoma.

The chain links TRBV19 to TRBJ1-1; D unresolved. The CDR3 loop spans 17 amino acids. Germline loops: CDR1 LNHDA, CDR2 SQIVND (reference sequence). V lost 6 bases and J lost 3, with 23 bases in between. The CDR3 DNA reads TGTGCCAGTAGCCTACAATGGTCGGGGATTGGGGACACTGAAGCTTTCTTT. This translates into CASSLQWSGIGDTEAFF.

The CDR3 is CASSPDSAGGRGQYV. CDR3 nucleotides: TGTGCCAGCAGCCCAGATAGCGCGGGGGGGCGCGGACAGTACGTC. V is TRBV11-3 and J is TRBJ2-7, with TRBD2 matching over 9 bases. The V segment lost 5 bases and the J segment 10 bases; nucleotides outside the gene matches: 15. From germline, CDR1 is SGHNT and CDR2 YENEEA. This CDR3 comprises 15 residues.

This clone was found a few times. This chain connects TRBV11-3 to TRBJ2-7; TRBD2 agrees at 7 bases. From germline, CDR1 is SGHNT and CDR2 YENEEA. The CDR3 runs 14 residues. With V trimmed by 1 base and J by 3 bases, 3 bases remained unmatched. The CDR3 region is CASSLGVAGYEQYF. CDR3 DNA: TGTGCCAGCAGCTTAGGAGTAGCGGGCTACGAGCAGTACTTC. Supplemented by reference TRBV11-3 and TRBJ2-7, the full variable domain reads EAGVVQSPRYKIIEKKQPVAFWCNPISGHNTLYWYLQNLGQGPELLIRYENEEAVDDSQLPKDRFSAERLKGVDSTLKIQPAELGDSAVYLCASSLGVAGYEQYFGPGTRLTVT.

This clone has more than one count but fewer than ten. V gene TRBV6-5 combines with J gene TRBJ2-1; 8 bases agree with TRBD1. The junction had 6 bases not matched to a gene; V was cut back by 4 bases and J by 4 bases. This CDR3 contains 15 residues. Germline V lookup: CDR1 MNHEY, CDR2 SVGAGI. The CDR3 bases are TGTGCCAGCAGTTCCCGGACAGGGCTGTACAATGAGCAGTTCTTC. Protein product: CASSSRTGLYNEQFF.

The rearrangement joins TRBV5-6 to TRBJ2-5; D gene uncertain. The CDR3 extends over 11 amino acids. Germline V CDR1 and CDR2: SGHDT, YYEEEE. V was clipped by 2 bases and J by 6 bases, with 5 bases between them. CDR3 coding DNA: TGTGCCAGCAGCTTCAGGCAGACCCAGTACTTC. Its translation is CASSFRQTQYF.

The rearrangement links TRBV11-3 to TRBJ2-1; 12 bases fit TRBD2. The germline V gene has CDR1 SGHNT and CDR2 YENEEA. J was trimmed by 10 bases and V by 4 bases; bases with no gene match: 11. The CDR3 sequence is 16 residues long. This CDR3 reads CASSSSGTSGWGEQFF. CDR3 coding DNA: TGTGCCAGCAGCTCCTCCGGGACTAGCGGGTGGGGGGAGCAGTTCTTC.

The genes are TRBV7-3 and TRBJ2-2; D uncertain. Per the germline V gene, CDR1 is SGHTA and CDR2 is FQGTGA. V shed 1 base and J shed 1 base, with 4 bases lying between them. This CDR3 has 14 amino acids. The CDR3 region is CASSLSGNTGELFF. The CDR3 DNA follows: TGTGCCAGCAGCTTAAGCGGGAACACCGGGGAGCTGTTTTTT.

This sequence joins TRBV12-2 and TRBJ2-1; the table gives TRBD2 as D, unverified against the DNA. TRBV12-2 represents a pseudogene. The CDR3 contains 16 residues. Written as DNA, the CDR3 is TGTGCAAGTCGCCACACGGGACTAGCGGGAGAAGATGAGCAGTTCTTC. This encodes CASRHTGLAGEDEQFF.

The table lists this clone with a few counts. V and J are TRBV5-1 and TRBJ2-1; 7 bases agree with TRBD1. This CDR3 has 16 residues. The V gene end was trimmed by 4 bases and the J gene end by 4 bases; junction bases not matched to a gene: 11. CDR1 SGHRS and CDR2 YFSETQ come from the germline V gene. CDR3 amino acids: CASSASPPGQYNEQFF. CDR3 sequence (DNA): TGCGCCAGCAGCGCCTCCCCACCGGGACAGTACAATGAGCAGTTCTTC.

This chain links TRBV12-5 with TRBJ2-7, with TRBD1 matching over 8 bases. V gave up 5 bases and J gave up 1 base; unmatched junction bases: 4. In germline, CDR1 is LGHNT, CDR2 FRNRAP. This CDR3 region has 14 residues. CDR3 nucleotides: TGTGCTAGTGGTCCCGACAGGGGTTCCTACGAGCAGTACGTC. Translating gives CASGPDRGSYEQYV.

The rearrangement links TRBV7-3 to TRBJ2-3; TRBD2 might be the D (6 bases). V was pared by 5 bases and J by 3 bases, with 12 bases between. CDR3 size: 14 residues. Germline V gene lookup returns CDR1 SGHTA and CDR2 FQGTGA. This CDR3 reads CASSPERETDTQYF. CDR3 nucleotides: TGTGCCAGCAGCCCCGAACGGGAGACAGATACGCAGTATTTT.

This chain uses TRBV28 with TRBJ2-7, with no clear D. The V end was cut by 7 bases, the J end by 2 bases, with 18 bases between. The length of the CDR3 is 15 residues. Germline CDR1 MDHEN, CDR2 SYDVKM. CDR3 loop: CASTFNRAKPYEQYV. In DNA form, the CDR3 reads TGTGCCAGCACGTTCAATCGGGCAAAACCCTACGAGCAGTACGTC.

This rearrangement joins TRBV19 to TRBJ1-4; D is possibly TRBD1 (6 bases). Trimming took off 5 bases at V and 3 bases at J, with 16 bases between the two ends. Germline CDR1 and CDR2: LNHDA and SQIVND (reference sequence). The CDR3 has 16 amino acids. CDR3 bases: TGTGCCAGTAGTTCAATAGGGGGTAGGGCTAATGAAAAACTGTTTTTT. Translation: CASSSIGGRANEKLFF. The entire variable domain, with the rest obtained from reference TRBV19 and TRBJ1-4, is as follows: DGGITQSPKYLFRKEGQNVTLSCEQNLNHDAMYWYRQDPGQGLRLIYYSQIVNDFQKGDIAEGYSVSREKKESFPLTVTSAQKNPTAFYLCASSSIGGRANEKLFFGSGTQLSVL.

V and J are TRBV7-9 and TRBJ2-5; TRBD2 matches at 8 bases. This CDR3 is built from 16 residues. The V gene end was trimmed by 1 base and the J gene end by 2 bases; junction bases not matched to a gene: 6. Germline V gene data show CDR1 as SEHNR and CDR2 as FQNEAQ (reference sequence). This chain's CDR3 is CASSLGPSGLQETQYF. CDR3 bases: TGTGCCAGCAGCTTAGGGCCTAGCGGGTTACAAGAGACCCAGTACTTC.

The CDR3 nucleotides are TGTGCCAGCAGCTCACTATCCGGGCGGCAGTTCTTC. This sequence encodes CASSSLSGRQFF. The chain uses TRBV7-2 and TRBJ2-1; unclear D gene. Per the germline V gene, CDR1 is SGHTA and CDR2 is FQGNSA. This CDR3 contains 12 residues. Trimming pared 4 bases from V and 12 bases from J, leaving 13 bases between.

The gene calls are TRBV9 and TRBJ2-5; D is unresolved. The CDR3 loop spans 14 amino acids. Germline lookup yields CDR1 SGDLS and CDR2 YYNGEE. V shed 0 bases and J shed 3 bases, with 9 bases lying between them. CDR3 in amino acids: CASSVGGTEETQYF. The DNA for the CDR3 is TGTGCCAGCAGCGTAGGTGGTACAGAAGAGACCCAGTACTTC. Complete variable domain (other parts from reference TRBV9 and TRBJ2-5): DSGVTQTPKHLITATGQRVTLRCSPRSGDLSVYWYQQSLDQGLQFLIQYYNGEERAKGNILERFSAQQFPDLHSELNLSSLELGDSALYFCASSVGGTEETQYFGPGTRLLVL.

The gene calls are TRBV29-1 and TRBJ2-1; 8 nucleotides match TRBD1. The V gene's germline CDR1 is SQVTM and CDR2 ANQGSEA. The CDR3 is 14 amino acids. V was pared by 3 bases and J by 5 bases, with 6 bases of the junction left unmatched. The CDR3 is CSVDEDRDHNEQFF. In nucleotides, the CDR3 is TGCAGCGTTGACGAGGACAGGGACCACAATGAGCAGTTCTTC.

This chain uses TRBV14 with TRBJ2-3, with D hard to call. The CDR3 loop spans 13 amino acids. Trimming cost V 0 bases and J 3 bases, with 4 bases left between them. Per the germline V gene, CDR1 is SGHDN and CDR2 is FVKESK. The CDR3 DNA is TGTGCCAGCAGCCAAGAAATTACAGATACGCAGTATTTT. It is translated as CASSQEITDTQYF.

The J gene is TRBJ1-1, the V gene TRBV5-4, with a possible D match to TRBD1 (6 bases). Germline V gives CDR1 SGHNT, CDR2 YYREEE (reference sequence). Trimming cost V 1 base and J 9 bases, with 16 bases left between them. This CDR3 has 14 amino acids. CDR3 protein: CASSLRGGTEKAFF. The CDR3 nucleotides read TGTGCCAGCAGCTTGAGGGGGGGAACAGAGAAAGCTTTCTTT.